The rows below give T cell receptor beta chains drawn from one sample of a study of blood T cell repertoires in COVID-19. TCRdb keeps only in-frame clones here, not all; method: immunoSEQ multiplex PCR. Found here are around 100,000 clones, around 88% of them singletons; the top ten hold around 5%. The specimen was peripheral blood. The receptor set was obtained from a human donor in a cohort sampled during active COVID-19. CDR3s include the opening cysteine and the closing phenylalanine or tryptophan. Fields, in order: clone size, J gene, D gene, V gene, CDR3 length, CDR3 protein, CDR3 DNA. The D gene is left open where the match is weak. Clone size is given for some rows only: seen once, a few or many times, or a class if the clone is expanded.

. | TRBJ2-1 | . | TRBV5-1 | 12 | CASSQGGYEQFF | TGCGCCAGCAGCCAGGGGGGATATGAGCAGTTCTTC
. | TRBJ2-3 | . | TRBV2 | 12 | CASSTGGNTQYF | TGTGCCAGCAGCACGGGGGGCAATACGCAGTATTTT
. | TRBJ2-5 | TRBD2 | TRBV7-2 | 12 | CASSWGGTAQYF | TGTGCCAGCAGCTGGGGGGGGACGGCCCAGTACTTC
. | TRBJ2-1 | . | TRBV4-1 | 15 | CASSQDRVATNEQFF | TGCGCCAGCAGCCAAGATCGAGTTGCGACAAATGAGCAGTTCTTC
. | TRBJ2-1 | . | TRBV19 | 13 | CASSTGSNNEQFF | TGTGCCAGTAGTACCGGGAGTAACAATGAGCAGTTCTTC
. | TRBJ2-7 | . | TRBV6-5 | 12 | CATTGLSYEQYF | TGTGCCACCACAGGGTTGTCCTACGAGCAGTACTTC
medium-sized | TRBJ2-1 | . | TRBV27 | 11 | CASSQGWEQFF | TGTGCCAGCAGTCAGGGGTGGGAGCAGTTCTTC
. | TRBJ2-1 | . | TRBV7-6 | 17 | CASSPGGLGSRYNEQFF | TGTGCCAGCAGTCCTGGGGGGTTGGGGTCTCGCTACAATGAGCAGTTCTTC
. | TRBJ2-7 | . | TRBV9 | 14 | CASSVELSSYEQYF | TGTGCCAGCAGCGTAGAACTGAGCTCCTACGAGCAGTACTTC
. | TRBJ2-2 | . | TRBV11-3 | 13 | CASSWRGTGELFF | TGTGCCAGCAGCTGGCGGGGAACCGGGGAGCTGTTTTTT
. | TRBJ2-6 | TRBD1 | TRBV5-1 | 19 | CASSVNPGQGSSGANVLTF | TGCGCCAGCAGCGTCAACCCGGGACAGGGTTCCTCTGGGGCCAACGTCCTGACTTTC
. | TRBJ2-1 | TRBD1 | TRBV6-2/TRBV6-3 | 15 | CASSTLRTGTHEQFF | TGTGCCAGCAGTACCCTACGGACAGGGACCCATGAGCAGTTCTTC
. | TRBJ1-4 | TRBD1 | TRBV19 | 13 | CATGGGTNEKLFF | TGTGCCACAGGGGGCGGCACTAATGAAAAACTGTTTTTT
. | TRBJ1-6 | . | TRBV12-3/TRBV12-4 | 13 | CASRDYYNSPLHF | TGTGCCAGCCGGGATTATTATAATTCACCCCTCCACTTT
few | TRBJ2-7 | . | TRBV6-1 | 16 | CASSGGGQELFYEQYF | TGTGCCAGCAGTGGGGGGGGACAGGAGCTATTCTACGAGCAGTACTTC
once | TRBJ2-2 | . | TRBV7-3 | 15 | CASSTGQGGTGELFF | TGTGCCAGCAGCACAGGGCAGGGTGGAACCGGGGAGCTGTTTTTT
. | TRBJ2-7 | . | TRBV6-2/TRBV6-3 | 16 | CASSYEVGSIGYEQYF | TGTGCCAGCAGTTACGAGGTTGGATCCATCGGCTACGAGCAGTACTTC
. | TRBJ1-5 | TRBD1 | TRBV4-1 | 15 | CASSQGDRERQPQHF | TGCGCCAGCAGCCAAGGGGACAGGGAACGACAGCCCCAGCATTTT
. | TRBJ2-1 | TRBD2 | TRBV29-1 | 18 | CSVERASGRASSYNEQFF | TGCAGCGTTGAGCGTGCTAGCGGGAGGGCCTCATCCTACAATGAGCAGTTCTTC
. | TRBJ2-3 | TRBD2 | TRBV9 | 14 | CASSARLAGDTQYF | TGTGCCAGCAGCGCCCGACTAGCGGGGGATACGCAGTATTTT
few | TRBJ2-7 | TRBD2 | TRBV6-2/TRBV6-3 | 14 | CASSQGSGRYEQYF | TGTGCCAGCAGCCAAGGAAGCGGGAGGTACGAGCAGTACTTC
. | TRBJ2-2 | TRBD2 | TRBV5-1 | 16 | CASSLGAGVTTGELFF | TGCGCCAGCAGCTTAGGCGCGGGAGTTACCACCGGGGAGCTGTTTTTT
. | TRBJ2-5 | . | TRBV28 | 14 | CASSSLPGARDQYF | TGTGCCAGCAGTTCGTTACCGGGAGCAAGAGACCAGTACTTC
. | TRBJ1-2 | . | TRBV28 | 13 | CASSIDGRRGYTF | TGTGCCAGCAGCATAGACGGAAGGAGAGGCTACACCTTC
. | TRBJ1-6 | . | TRBV4-2 | 19 | CASSQGVRVNSGNNSPLHF | TGTGCCAGCAGCCAAGGAGTTCGGGTCAATTCGGGTAATAATTCACCCCTCCACTTT
. | TRBJ1-2 | . | TRBV7-2 | 15 | CASSTTSSQNYGYTF | TGTGCCAGCAGTACCACATCCAGTCAGAACTATGGCTACACCTTC
once | TRBJ1-1 | TRBD1 | TRBV11-2 | 15 | CASSLLMAGGVKAFF | TGTGCCAGCAGCTTATTAATGGCAGGGGGCGTAAAAGCTTTCTTT
. | TRBJ1-4 | . | TRBV7-9 | 15 | CASSLVRGLDEKLFF | TGTGCCAGCAGCTTAGTTCGAGGGTTGGACGAAAAACTGTTTTTT
. | TRBJ2-1 | TRBD1 | TRBV6-5 | 13 | CASSLQGYNEQFF | TGTGCCAGCAGCCTACAGGGGTACAATGAGCAGTTCTTC
. | TRBJ2-3 | TRBD1 | TRBV28 | 16 | CASSWNYRGRTDTQYF | TGTGCCAGCAGTTGGAATTACAGGGGGCGCACAGATACGCAGTATTTT
. | TRBJ1-4 | . | TRBV5-6 | 17 | CASSLGPAGLTNEKLFF | TGTGCCAGCAGCTTAGGGCCCGCGGGGTTGACGAATGAAAAACTGTTTTTT
few | TRBJ2-1 | . | TRBV9 | 15 | CASSVDGRGAGEQFF | TGTGCCAGCAGCGTAGACGGGAGAGGGGCGGGTGAGCAGTTCTTC
. | TRBJ1-1 | . | TRBV9 | 13 | CASSRERQSEAFF | TGTGCCAGCAGCCGAGAGAGACAGTCTGAAGCTTTCTTT
few | TRBJ1-5 | TRBD1 | TRBV7-9 | 16 | CASSSTSTGSNQPQHF | TGTGCCAGCAGCTCGACCTCGACAGGGAGCAATCAGCCCCAGCATTTT
. | TRBJ2-5 | TRBD1 | TRBV18 | 14 | CASSLRDSQETQYF | TGTGCCAGCTCACTCCGGGACAGTCAAGAGACCCAGTACTTC
few | TRBJ2-7 | . | TRBV7-6 | 13 | CASSLGRFYEQYF | TGTGCCAGCAGCTTGGGCAGGTTCTACGAGCAGTACTTC
. | TRBJ1-5 | TRBD1 | TRBV27 | 15 | CASSRSGGGNQPQHF | TGTGCCAGCAGTCGTTCAGGGGGCGGGAATCAGCCCCAGCATTTT
. | TRBJ1-3 | . | TRBV28 | 14 | CASSLPGSGNTIYF | TGTGCCAGCAGTTTACCGGGATCTGGAAACACCATATATTTT
. | TRBJ1-2 | TRBD1 | TRBV18 | 18 | CASSPPRDSILQNYGYTF | TGTGCCAGCTCACCACCGCGGGACAGCATATTACAGAACTATGGCTACACCTTC
. | TRBJ1-3 | . | TRBV12-3/TRBV12-4 | 13 | CASSWDARGTIYF | TGTGCCAGCAGCTGGGACGCGCGGGGCACCATATATTTT
few | TRBJ2-7 | . | TRBV2 | 14 | CASSEAIERYEQYF | TGTGCCAGCAGTGAAGCGATAGAGCGCTACGAGCAGTACTTC
. | TRBJ2-1 | . | TRBV6-2/TRBV6-3 | 17 | CASSTASERLNYNEQFF | TGTGCCAGCAGTACCGCGAGCGAGCGCCTTAACTACAATGAGCAGTTCTTC
. | TRBJ1-1 | TRBD1 | TRBV6-1 | 14 | CASSEADRVTEAFF | TGTGCCAGCAGTGAAGCGGACAGGGTGACTGAAGCTTTCTTT
once | TRBJ1-1 | . | TRBV19 | 14 | CASSIGSRNTEAFF | TGTGCCAGTAGTATAGGCAGTCGGAACACTGAAGCTTTCTTT
few | TRBJ2-4 | . | TRBV5-1 | 14 | CASSLWGSQNIQYF | TGCGCCAGCAGCTTGTGGGGCTCTCAAAACATTCAGTACTTC